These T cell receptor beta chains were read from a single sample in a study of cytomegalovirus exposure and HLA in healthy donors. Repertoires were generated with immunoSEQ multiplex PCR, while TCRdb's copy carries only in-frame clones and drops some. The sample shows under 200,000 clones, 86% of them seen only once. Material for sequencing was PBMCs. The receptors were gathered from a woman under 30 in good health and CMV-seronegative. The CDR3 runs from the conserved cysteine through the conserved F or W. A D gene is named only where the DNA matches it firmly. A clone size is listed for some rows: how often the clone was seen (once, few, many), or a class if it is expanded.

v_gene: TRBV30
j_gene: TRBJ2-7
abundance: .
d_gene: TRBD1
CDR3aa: CAWSVKGATYEQYF
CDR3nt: TGTGCCTGGAGTGTTAAGGGGGCTACCTACGAGCAGTACTTC

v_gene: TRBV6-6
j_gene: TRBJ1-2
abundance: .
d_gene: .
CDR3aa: CASSVQGSYGYTF
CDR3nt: TGTGCCAGCAGTGTCCAGGGAAGCTATGGCTACACCTTC

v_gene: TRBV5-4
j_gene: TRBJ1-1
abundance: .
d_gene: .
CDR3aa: CASSRFTGEAFF
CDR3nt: TGTGCCAGCAGCCGTTTTACAGGTGAAGCTTTCTTT

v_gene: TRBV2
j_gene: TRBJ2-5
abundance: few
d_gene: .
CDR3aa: CASRYRDQETQYF
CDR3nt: TGTGCCAGCAGGTACAGGGACCAAGAGACCCAGTACTTC

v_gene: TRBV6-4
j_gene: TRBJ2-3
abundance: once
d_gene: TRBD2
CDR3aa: CASSETSGRSDTQYF
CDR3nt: TGTGCCAGCAGTGAAACTAGCGGGAGGTCAGATACGCAGTATTTT

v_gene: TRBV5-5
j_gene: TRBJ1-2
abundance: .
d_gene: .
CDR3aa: CASSSGQNGYTF
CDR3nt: TGTGCCAGCAGCTCGGGACAAAATGGCTACACCTTC

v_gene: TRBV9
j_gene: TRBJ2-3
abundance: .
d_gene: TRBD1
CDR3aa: CASSADRESTDTQYF
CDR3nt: TGTGCCAGCAGCGCGGACAGGGAAAGCACAGATACGCAGTATTTT

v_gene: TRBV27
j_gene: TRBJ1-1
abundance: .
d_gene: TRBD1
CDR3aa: CASSFGRGLAEAFF
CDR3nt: TGTGCCAGCAGTTTCGGCAGGGGGCTAGCTGAAGCTTTCTTT

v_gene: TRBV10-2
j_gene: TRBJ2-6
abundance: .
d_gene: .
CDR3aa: CARTVPGQNSGANVLTF
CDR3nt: TGCGCCAGGACCGTCCCTGGACAGAACTCTGGGGCCAACGTCCTGACTTTC

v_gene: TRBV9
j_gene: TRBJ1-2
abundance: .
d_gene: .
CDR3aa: CASSRELGYTF
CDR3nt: TGTGCCAGCAGCCGGGAGCTTGGCTACACCTTC

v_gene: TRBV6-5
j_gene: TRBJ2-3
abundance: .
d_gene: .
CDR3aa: CASSYWGTSTDTQYF
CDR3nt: TGTGCCAGCAGTTACTGGGGGACTAGCACAGATACGCAGTATTTT

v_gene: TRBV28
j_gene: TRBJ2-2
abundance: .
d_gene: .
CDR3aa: CASGRAGGELFF
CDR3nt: TGTGCCAGCGGACGGGCGGGCGGGGAGCTGTTTTTT

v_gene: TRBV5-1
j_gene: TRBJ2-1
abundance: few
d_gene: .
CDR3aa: CASSLISGSNEQFF
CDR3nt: TGCGCCAGCAGCCTTATTAGCGGTAGCAATGAGCAGTTCTTC

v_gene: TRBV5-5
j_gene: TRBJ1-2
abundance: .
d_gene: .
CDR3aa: CASSLTRQSTGYTF
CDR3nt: TGTGCCAGCAGCTTGACCCGACAGAGCACCGGCTACACCTTC

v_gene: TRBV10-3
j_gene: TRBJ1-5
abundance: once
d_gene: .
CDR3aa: CAISADRPNYNQPQHF
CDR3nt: TGTGCCATCAGTGCCGACAGGCCAAATTATAATCAGCCCCAGCATTTT

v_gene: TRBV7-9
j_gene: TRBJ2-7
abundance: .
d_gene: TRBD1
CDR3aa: CSSRQIRDRVTYEQYF
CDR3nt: TGTTCCAGCAGACAGATCCGGGACAGGGTAACCTACGAGCAGTACTTC

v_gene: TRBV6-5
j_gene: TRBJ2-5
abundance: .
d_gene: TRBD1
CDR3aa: CASSYGGRGRETQYF
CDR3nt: TGTGCCAGCAGTTACGGGGGCAGGGGGCGTGAGACCCAGTACTTC

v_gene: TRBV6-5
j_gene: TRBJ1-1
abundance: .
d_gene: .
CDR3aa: CASSYSRGANTEAFF
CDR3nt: TGTGCCAGCAGTTACAGTCGGGGGGCAAACACTGAAGCTTTCTTT

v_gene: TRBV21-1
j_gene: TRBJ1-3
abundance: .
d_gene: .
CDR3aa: CASSKEGGRSSGNTIYF
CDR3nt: TGTGCCAGCAGCAAAGAAGGGGGCCGAAGCTCTGGAAACACCATATATTTT

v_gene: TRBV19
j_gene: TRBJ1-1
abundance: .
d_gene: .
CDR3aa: CASSISGNTEAFF
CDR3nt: TGTGCCAGTAGTATATCAGGGAACACTGAAGCTTTCTTT

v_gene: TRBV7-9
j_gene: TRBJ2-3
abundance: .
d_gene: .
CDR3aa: CASSLPLRVPSTDTQYF
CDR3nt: TGTGCCAGCAGCTTACCCCTCCGGGTACCTAGCACAGATACGCAGTATTTT

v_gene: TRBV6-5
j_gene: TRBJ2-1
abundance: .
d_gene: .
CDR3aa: CASSYSPSSYNEQFF
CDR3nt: TGTGCCAGCAGTTACTCACCTAGCTCCTACAATGAGCAGTTCTTC

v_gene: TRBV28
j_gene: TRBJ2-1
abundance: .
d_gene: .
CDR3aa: CASRPPGPGGYNEQFF
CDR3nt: TGTGCCAGCAGACCTCCGGGGCCTGGGGGGTACAATGAGCAGTTCTTC

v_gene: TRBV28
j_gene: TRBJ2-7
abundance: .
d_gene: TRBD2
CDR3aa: CASSFERGSHSYEQYF
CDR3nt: TGTGCCAGCAGTTTTGAGCGGGGGAGTCACTCCTACGAGCAGTACTTC

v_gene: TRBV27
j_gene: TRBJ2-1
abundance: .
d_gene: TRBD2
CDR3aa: CASKVAGGNEQFF
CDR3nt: TGTGCCTCCAAGGTGGCGGGGGGCAATGAGCAGTTCTTC

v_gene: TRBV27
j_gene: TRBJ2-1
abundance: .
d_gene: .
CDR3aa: CASSPGLANEQFF
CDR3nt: TGTGCCAGCAGTCCAGGGTTGGCGAATGAGCAGTTCTTC

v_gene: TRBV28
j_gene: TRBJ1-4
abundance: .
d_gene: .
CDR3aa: CASSEGGREGEKLFF
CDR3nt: TGTGCCAGCAGCGAGGGCGGAAGGGAGGGTGAAAAACTGTTTTTT

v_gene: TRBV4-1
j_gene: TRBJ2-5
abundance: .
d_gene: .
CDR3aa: CASSQDQGQWETQYF
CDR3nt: TGCGCCAGCAGCCAGGACCAGGGGCAGTGGGAGACCCAGTACTTC

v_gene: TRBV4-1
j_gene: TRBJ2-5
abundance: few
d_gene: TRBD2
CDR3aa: CASSPIPGTSGQETQYF
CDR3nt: TGCGCCAGCAGCCCAATCCCCGGGACTAGCGGTCAAGAGACCCAGTACTTC

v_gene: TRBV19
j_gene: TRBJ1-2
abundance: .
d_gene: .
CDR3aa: CASSRNYGYTF
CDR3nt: TGTGCCAGTAGCAGGAACTATGGCTACACCTTC

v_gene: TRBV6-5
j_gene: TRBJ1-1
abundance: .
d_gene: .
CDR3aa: CASSYQLGGQAFF
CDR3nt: TGTGCCAGCAGTTACCAGTTGGGGGGGCAAGCTTTCTTT

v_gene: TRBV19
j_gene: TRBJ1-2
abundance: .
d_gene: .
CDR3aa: CASSMANYGYTF
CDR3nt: TGTGCCAGTAGTATGGCCAACTATGGCTACACCTTC

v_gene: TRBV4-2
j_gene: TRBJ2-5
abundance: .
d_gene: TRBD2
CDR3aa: CASSQELAGGIHQETQYF
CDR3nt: TGTGCCAGCAGCCAAGAACTAGCGGGGGGGATTCACCAAGAGACCCAGTACTTC

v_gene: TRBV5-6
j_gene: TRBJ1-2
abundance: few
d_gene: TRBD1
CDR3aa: CASKTGTGIYGYTF
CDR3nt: TGTGCCAGCAAAACCGGGACAGGGATCTATGGCTACACCTTC

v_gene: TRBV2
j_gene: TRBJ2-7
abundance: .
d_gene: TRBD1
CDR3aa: CASSPARTGPGAEQYF
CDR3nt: TGTGCCAGCAGCCCGGCGCGGACAGGCCCAGGTGCCGAGCAGTACTTC

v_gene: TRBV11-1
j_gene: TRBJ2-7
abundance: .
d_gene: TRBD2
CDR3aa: CASSLTSGGVFYEQYF
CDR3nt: TGTGCCAGCAGCCTAACTAGCGGGGGTGTATTCTACGAGCAGTACTTC

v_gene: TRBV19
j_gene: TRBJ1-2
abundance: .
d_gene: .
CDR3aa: CASSPLASPPYGYTF
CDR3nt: TGTGCCAGTAGTCCTCTAGCCTCGCCCCCTTATGGCTACACCTTC

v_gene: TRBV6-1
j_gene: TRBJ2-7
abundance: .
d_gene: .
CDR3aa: CASSVTRVGGQRPYEQYF
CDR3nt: TGTGCCAGCAGTGTCACCAGAGTGGGGGGACAGCGCCCCTACGAGCAGTACTTC

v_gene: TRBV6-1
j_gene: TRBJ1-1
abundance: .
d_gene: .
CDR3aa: CASSEGARLGNTEAFF
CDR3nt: TGTGCCAGCAGTGAAGGGGCAAGGCTCGGGAACACTGAAGCTTTCTTT

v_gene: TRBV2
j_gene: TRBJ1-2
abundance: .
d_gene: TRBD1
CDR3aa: CASSEVRQGAAGYTF
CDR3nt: TGTGCCAGCAGTGAGGTGAGACAGGGGGCGGCTGGCTACACCTTC

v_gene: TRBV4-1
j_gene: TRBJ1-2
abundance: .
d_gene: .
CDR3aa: CASSPGLYGYTF
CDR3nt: TGCGCCAGCAGCCCGGGACTCTATGGCTACACCTTC

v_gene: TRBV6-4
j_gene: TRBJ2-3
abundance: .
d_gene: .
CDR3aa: CASSATRLDTQYF
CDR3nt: TGTGCCAGCAGTGCGACTAGATTAGATACGCAGTATTTT

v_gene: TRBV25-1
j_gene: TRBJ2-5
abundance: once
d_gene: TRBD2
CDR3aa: CASSDPASGQETQYF
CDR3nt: TGTGCCAGCAGTGACCCGGCTAGCGGCCAAGAGACCCAGTACTTC

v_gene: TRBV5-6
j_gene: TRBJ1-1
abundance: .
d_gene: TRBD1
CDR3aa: CASSLAGQGNTEAFF
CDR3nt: TGTGCCAGCAGCTTGGCGGGACAGGGGAACACTGAAGCTTTCTTT

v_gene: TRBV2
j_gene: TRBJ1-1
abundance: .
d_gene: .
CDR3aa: CASSTALSGVSEAFF
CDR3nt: TGTGCCAGCAGCACAGCCCTGTCCGGGGTATCTGAAGCTTTCTTT

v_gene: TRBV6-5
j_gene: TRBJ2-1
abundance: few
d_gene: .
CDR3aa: CASSSLDDEQFF
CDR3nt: TGTGCCAGCAGTTCCCTAGACGATGAGCAGTTCTTC

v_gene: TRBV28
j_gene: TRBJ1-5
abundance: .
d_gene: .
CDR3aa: CASSHGQLDQPQHF
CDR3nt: TGTGCCAGCAGCCATGGACAGCTAGATCAGCCCCAGCATTTT

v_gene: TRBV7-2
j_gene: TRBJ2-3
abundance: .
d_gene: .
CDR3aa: CASSLGGTFTDTQYF
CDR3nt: TGTGCCAGCAGCTTAGGAGGGACTTTCACAGATACGCAGTATTTT

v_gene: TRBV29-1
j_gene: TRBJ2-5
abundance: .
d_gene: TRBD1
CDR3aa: CSVHPDRRETQYF
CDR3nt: TGCAGCGTGCATCCGGACAGGCGAGAGACCCAGTACTTC

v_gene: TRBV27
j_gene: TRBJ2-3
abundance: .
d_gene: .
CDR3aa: CASSLSFAGPTDTQYF
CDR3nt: TGTGCCAGCAGTTTATCGTTTGCGGGGCCCACAGATACGCAGTATTTT

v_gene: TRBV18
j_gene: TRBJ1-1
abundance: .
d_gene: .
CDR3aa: CASSGSGGTEAFF
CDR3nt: TGTGCCAGCTCAGGGAGCGGGGGGACTGAAGCTTTCTTT

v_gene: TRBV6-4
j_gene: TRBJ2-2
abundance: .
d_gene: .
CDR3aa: CASSAEPGKAGELFF
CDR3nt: TGTGCCAGCAGTGCAGAGCCGGGGAAGGCCGGGGAGCTGTTTTTT

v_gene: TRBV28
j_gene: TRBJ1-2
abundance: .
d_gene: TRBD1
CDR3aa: CASNVGTGGGYTF
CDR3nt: TGTGCCAGCAATGTCGGGACAGGCGGAGGCTACACCTTC

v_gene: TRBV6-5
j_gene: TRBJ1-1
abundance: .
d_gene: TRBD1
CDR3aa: CASSPQGMNTEAFF
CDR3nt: TGTGCCAGCAGCCCACAGGGGATGAACACTGAAGCTTTCTTT

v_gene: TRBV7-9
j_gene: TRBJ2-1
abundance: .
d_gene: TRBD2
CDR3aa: CASSLIAGATEQFF
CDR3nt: TGTGCCAGCAGCTTAATAGCGGGAGCGACTGAGCAGTTCTTC

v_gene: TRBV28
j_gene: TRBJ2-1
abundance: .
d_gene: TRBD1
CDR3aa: CASSFSGQNNEQFF
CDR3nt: TGTGCCAGCAGTTTCTCGGGACAGAACAATGAGCAGTTCTTC

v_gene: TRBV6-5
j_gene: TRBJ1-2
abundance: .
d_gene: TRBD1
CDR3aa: CAAKTGVYGYTF
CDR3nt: TGTGCCGCTAAGACAGGGGTCTATGGCTACACCTTC

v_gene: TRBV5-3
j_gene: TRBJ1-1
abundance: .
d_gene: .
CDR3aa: CARSFTQGRMNTEAFF
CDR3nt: TGTGCCAGAAGCTTCACGCAGGGGAGAATGAACACTGAAGCTTTCTTT

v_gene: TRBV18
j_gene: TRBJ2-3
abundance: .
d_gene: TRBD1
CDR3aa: CASSQGALDTQYF
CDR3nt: TGTGCCAGCTCACAGGGGGCTTTAGATACGCAGTATTTT

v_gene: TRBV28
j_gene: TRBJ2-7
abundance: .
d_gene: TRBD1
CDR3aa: CASSPDRVYHEQYF
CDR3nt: TGTGCCAGCAGTCCGGACAGGGTATACCACGAGCAGTACTTC